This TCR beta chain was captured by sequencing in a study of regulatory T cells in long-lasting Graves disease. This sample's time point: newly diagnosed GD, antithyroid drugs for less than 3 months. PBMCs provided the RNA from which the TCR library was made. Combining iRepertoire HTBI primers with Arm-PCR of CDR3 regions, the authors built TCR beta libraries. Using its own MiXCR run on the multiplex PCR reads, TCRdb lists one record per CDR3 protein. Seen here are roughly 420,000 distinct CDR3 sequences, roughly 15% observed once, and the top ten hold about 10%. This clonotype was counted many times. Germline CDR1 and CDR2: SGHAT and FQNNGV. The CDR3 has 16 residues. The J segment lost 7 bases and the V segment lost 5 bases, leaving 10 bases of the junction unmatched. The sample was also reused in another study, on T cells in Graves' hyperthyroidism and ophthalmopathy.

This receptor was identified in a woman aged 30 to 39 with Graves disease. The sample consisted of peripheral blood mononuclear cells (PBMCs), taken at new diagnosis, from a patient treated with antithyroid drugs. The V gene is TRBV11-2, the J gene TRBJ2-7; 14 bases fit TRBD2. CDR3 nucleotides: TGTGCCAGCAGCCCCGTCTCGGGACTAGCGGGAGAGGAGCAGTACTTC. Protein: CASSPVSGLAGEEQYF.